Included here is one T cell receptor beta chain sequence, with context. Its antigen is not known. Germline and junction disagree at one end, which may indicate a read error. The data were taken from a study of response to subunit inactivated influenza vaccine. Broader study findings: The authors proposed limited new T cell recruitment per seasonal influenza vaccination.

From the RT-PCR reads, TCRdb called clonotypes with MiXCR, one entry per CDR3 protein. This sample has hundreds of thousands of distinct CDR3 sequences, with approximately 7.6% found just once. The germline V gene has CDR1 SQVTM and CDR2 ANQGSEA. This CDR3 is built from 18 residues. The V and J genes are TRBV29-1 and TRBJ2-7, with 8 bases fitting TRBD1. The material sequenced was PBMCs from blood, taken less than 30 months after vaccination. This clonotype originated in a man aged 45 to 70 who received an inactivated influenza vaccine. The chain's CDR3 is CGVERGGFGDRHSYEQYF. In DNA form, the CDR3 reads TGCGGCGTTGAGAGAGGGGGTTTCGGGGACAGGCACTCCTACGAGCAGTACTTC.